This T cell receptor beta chain was recorded in a study of spatial heterogeneity in lung cancer (dated by TCRdb to between 2017 and 2020). For the study in its entirety: Samples were obtained from 72 patients with early-stage, untreated non-small cell lung cancer from the lung TRACERx cohort. Beta-chain transcripts were consistently detected in greater numbers than alpha-chain transcripts, which likely reflects a higher abundance of beta-chain transcripts. TCR alpha and beta repertoires were quantitatively compared across multiple tumor regions, matched nontumor lung and blood in non-small cell lung cancer. At surgery, both alpha and beta chains were TCR-sequenced in about 200 tumor regions, roughly 64 matched nontumor lung samples and just over 55 PBMC samples. Follow-up PBMC samples were sequenced whenever the samples were available, and the median time to follow-up was approximately 2 years after resection. In the raw uncorrected reads, each unique combination of TCR and UMI appeared more than ten times on average. Nonsynonymous mutation counts, determined by whole-exome sequencing of tumor tissue, were related to TCR repertoire features. Paper-wide results and their limitations: Additional single-cell paired TCR alpha and beta sequencing was considered necessary to confirm, at a functional level, the hypothesis that regional TCRs recognize regional mutations. Comparisons of baseline and follow-up blood repertoires included only around 13 patients. Ubiquitous expanded tumor TCRs showed up in blood more often at tumor resection than at routine follow-up.

Receptor libraries were prepared by 5' RACE. This sample was sequenced with a NextSeq 500. The TCR library protocol attached a unique molecular identifier to each TCR cDNA molecule to allow correction of PCR and sequencing errors. In the paper's pipeline: TCR identification, UMI-based error correction and CDR3 extraction were performed with Decombinator tools. TCRs above a frequency of 2 per 1,000, corresponding to the top 1% of the tumor frequency distribution, were defined as expanded. Rényi diversity was computed with the R vegan package after subsampling each repertoire 100 times to 5,000 TCRs. CDR3 similarity networks were built from amino acid triplet string-kernel similarity, with CDR3s being connected when pairwise similarity was above 0.82. TCRdb reprocessed the public reads (quality trimming at Q25 with fastp, clone calling with MiXCR) and kept in-frame beta chains. Every distinct CDR3 protein forms one entry, paired with its most common genes and DNA. The V and J calls, along with clone size, are taken from TCRdb and not from the paper's own processing. A total of tens of thousands of distinct CDR3 sequences appear in this sample, 15% to 20% of them only once. 20% to 25% of the sample is taken by the ten largest.

In its sample, this clonotype was seen a few times. Its antigen target is currently unknown. Base qualities are not at hand, and no much larger clone is one base apart. For CDR1 and CDR2, the germline V gene (reference sequence) lists SEHNR and FQNEAQ. V and J are trimmed by 5 bases and 3 bases, and the gene matches miss 8 bases of the junction. The CDR3 runs 15 residues from the cysteine to the phenylalanine. Only CDR3 DNA remains: 45 bases, in frame from the first base. The label giving this sample's time point can be read as: blood at routine non-recurrence follow-up after resection. TCR sequencing used whole RNA extracted from tumor and nontumor lung tissue, or from cryopreserved PBMC samples, without cell sorting. A patient was chosen for TCR sequencing only when enough RNA was available from at least two tumor regions.

The chain is assembled from TRBV7-9 and TRBJ2-3, with 7 central nucleotides matching TRBD2. This receptor was obtained from a male donor with early-stage non-small cell lung cancer. The sample was PBMCs, taken at follow-up. The DNA is as follows: TGTGCCAGCAGCGAACCCAGCGGGATGACAGATACGCAGTATTTT. Translation gives CASSEPSGMTDTQYF. Outside the CDR3, residues come from the reference TRBV7-9 and TRBJ2-3 proteins, so the full variable domain is: DTGVSQNPRHKITKRGQNVTFRCDPISEHNRLYWYRQTLGQGPEFLTYFQNEAQLEKSRLLSDRFSAERPKGSFSTLEIQRTEQGDSAMYLCASSEPSGMTDTQYFGPGTRLTVL.